This T cell receptor beta chain was identified during a study of T cells in Graves' hyperthyroidism and ophthalmopathy. This clonotype was recorded many times. RNA transcripts served as the template for amplifying TCR beta CDR3 regions. When the TCR CDR3 underwent first-round RT-PCR, the HTBI primer set was used. TCRdb recomputed calls from the multiplex PCR reads with MiXCR, one row per CDR3 protein. The table records 620,000 or so distinct CDR3 sequences, roughly 15% of them present only once. There are 15 residues in the CDR3. V shed 2 bases, J shed 6 bases, and the junction held 4 bases outside the gene matches. CDR1 and CDR2 from the germline V gene are MNHEY and SMNVEV (reference sequence).

This TCR was sampled from a woman in her 50s with Graves' ophthalmopathy. The chain carries TRBV27 and TRBJ2-7; 13 bases agree with TRBD2. The sequencing input was blood. CDR3 protein: CASSLRTSGRSEQYF. CDR3 sequence (DNA): TGTGCCAGCAGTTTAAGGACTAGCGGGAGAAGCGAGCAGTACTTC.